The 20 T cell receptor beta chains below all came from one sample that was sequenced in a study of OX40 agonist ivuxolimab in advanced cancers. The protocol was immunoSEQ multiplex PCR, while the TCRdb copy is restricted to in-frame clones and leaves out a portion. The table lists 90,000 or so clones, around 90% of them singletons. The sequencing used CD4+ or CD8+ T cells sorted from blood, collected in a trial of the OX40 agonist ivuxolimab. The receptors were gathered from an adult with an advanced solid tumor such as melanoma, head and neck, liver or kidney cancer.

J is TRBJ2-2 and V is TRBV28; TRBD1 is a possible D gene (6 bases). The V gene's germline CDR1 is MDHEN and CDR2 SYDVKM. This CDR3 comprises 13 residues. Trimming cost V 2 bases and J 8 bases, with 9 bases left between them. DNA for the CDR3: TGTGCCAGCAGTTTAACAGGGAAGGGGGAGCTGTTTTTT. Its protein is CASSLTGKGELFF.

The V and J genes are TRBV2 and TRBJ2-5; TRBD2 matches 10 bases. Germline loops: CDR1 SNHLY, CDR2 FYNNEI. The J segment lost 5 bases and the V segment lost 1 base, leaving 4 bases of the junction unmatched. This CDR3 is 15 amino acids long. CDR3 DNA sequence: TGTGCCAGCAGTGAAGGAACTAGCGGGATTGAGACCCAGTACTTC. This codes for CASSEGTSGIETQYF.

This clone was seen a single time. The chain links TRBV27 to TRBJ2-1; 7 bases map to TRBD2. The V gene end was trimmed by 2 bases and the J gene end by 5 bases; junction bases not matched to a gene: 0. The CDR3 runs to 13 residues. Per the germline V gene, CDR1 is MNHEY and CDR2 is SMNVEV (reference sequence). For the CDR3, the DNA is TGTGCCAGCAGTTTAGCGGGGGACAATGAGCAGTTCTTC. Translated, it gives CASSLAGDNEQFF.

The chain couples TRBV2 to TRBJ1-2; D is possibly TRBD1 (6 bases). CDR1 and CDR2 (germline): SNHLY, FYNNEI. This CDR3 has 13 residues. Trimming stripped 5 bases from V and 3 bases from J, with 10 bases between. CDR3 residues: CASSQTGDYGYTF. DNA for the CDR3: TGTGCCAGCAGTCAGACAGGAGACTATGGCTACACCTTC. Full variable domain (outside the CDR3, taken from reference TRBV2 and TRBJ1-2): EPEVTQTPSHQVTQMGQEVILRCVPISNHLYFYWYRQILGQKVEFLVSFYNNEISEKSEIFDDQFSVERPDGSNFTLKIRSTKLEDSAMYFCASSQTGDYGYTFGSGTRLTVV.

This clone was found once. J is TRBJ1-6 and V is TRBV19; 10 bases line up with TRBD1. Per germline, CDR1 LNHDA and CDR2 SQIVND (reference sequence). The CDR3 sequence is 15 residues long. V dropped 5 bases and J dropped 10; count of bases not matched to a gene: 8. The CDR3 spells CASSFGGTGDSPLHF. The DNA for the CDR3 is TGTGCCAGTAGTTTTGGCGGGACAGGGGACTCACCCCTCCACTTT. The whole variable domain, remainder taken from reference TRBV19 and TRBJ1-6, is DGGITQSPKYLFRKEGQNVTLSCEQNLNHDAMYWYRQDPGQGLRLIYYSQIVNDFQKGDIAEGYSVSREKKESFPLTVTSAQKNPTAFYLCASSFGGTGDSPLHFGNGTRLTVT.

The V and J genes are TRBV30 and TRBJ1-5; TRBD1 is a possible D gene (5 bases). Trimming took off 5 bases at V and 6 bases at J, with 20 bases between the two ends. Germline V gene data show CDR1 as GTSNPN and CDR2 as SVGIG (reference sequence). The CDR3 has 15 amino acids. The CDR3 coding sequence is TGTGCCTGGTGGGGGGGAGGTGACGGGGGTCAGCCCCAGCATTTT. Amino acids: CAWWGGGDGGQPQHF.

The rearrangement links TRBV7-9 to TRBJ1-2; no clear D gene. The V and J ends lost 4 bases and 8 bases respectively, with 14 bases between them. Germline CDR1 reads SEHNR; CDR2 reads FQNEAQ (reference sequence). This CDR3 has 13 amino acids. CDR3: CASSYGTERGYTF. CDR3 DNA sequence: TGTGCCAGCAGCTACGGAACTGAACGGGGCTACACCTTC.

The chain has TRBV14 and TRBJ1-3; no clear D. V lost 5 bases to trimming and J lost 5 bases, with 7 bases between them. The CDR3 is made up of 12 amino acids. The germline V gene encodes CDR1 SGHDN and CDR2 FVKESK. The chain's CDR3 is CASSYGRNTIYF. Here the CDR3 DNA reads TGTGCCAGCAGCTACGGACGAAACACCATATATTTT.

The chain carries TRBV13 and TRBJ2-6, with D possibly being TRBD1 or TRBD2 (5 bases each). The CDR3 totals 15 residues. The germline gives CDR1 PRHDT, CDR2 FYEKMQ (reference sequence). V was pared by 2 bases and J by 4 bases, with 9 bases between. CDR3 region: CASSLRGAGANVLTF. The CDR3, as DNA: TGTGCCAGCAGCTTAAGGGGAGCCGGGGCCAACGTCCTGACTTTC.

The chain joins TRBV4-2 to TRBJ2-1; 11 bases map to TRBD1. Germline V gene sequence: CDR1 LGHNA, CDR2 YNFKEQ. The J segment lost 7 bases and the V segment lost 0 bases, leaving 5 bases of the junction unmatched. This CDR3 comprises 16 residues. CDR3 nucleotide sequence: TGTGCCAGCAGCCAAGATAAAGGACAGGGGGCAAATGAGCAGTTCTTC. It yields the protein CASSQDKGQGANEQFF.

The gene calls are TRBV21-1 and TRBJ1-5; the table's D call of TRBD1 was not tested on the DNA. TRBV21-1 has pseudogene status. The CDR3 is 15 amino acids. The CDR3 DNA is TGTGCCAGCAGCAAAGATCCAGGGCTATTTCAGCCCCAGCATTTT. As protein: CASSKDPGLFQPQHF.

The chain carries TRBV7-8 and TRBJ2-1; either TRBD1 or TRBD2 may fit D (5 bases each). The germline V gene has CDR1 SGHVS and CDR2 FQNEAQ. The CDR3 loop spans 11 amino acids. The ends were cut back, 4 bases at V and 9 bases at J, with 7 bases in the middle. This CDR3 reads CASSSGGEQFF. The CDR3 region has the DNA TGTGCCAGCAGCTCTGGGGGTGAGCAGTTCTTC.

The chain joins TRBV5-5 to TRBJ2-7, with TRBD1 matching 7 bases. Germline CDR1 reads SGHKS; CDR2 reads YYEKEE (reference sequence). This CDR3 has 15 residues. V was pared by 1 base and J by 5 bases, with 9 bases of the junction left unmatched. CDR3 protein: CASSLLWGTVNEQYF. CDR3 coding DNA: TGTGCCAGCAGCTTGTTATGGGGGACAGTGAACGAGCAGTACTTC.

The chain joins TRBV6-6 to TRBJ2-7; D not certain. The V gene's germline CDR1 is MNHNY and CDR2 SVGAGI (reference sequence). The V end lost 8 bases, the J end lost 7 bases, and 24 bases lay between the germline ends. CDR3 length equals 15 residues. The CDR3 nucleotides are TGTGCCAGCGGTGTTGGGTCGACCCAAGGGTGGGAGCAGTACTTC. This codes for CASGVGSTQGWEQYF.

This sequence joins TRBV7-2 and TRBJ2-7; 7 bases align to TRBD2. The CDR3 runs 14 residues. The trim removed 5 bases at V and 0 bases at J, leaving 4 bases unmatched. The germline gives CDR1 SGHTA, CDR2 FQGNSA. CDR3 nucleotides: TGTGCCAGCAGCCCTCGGACTAGCTCCTACGAGCAGTACTTC. Its translation: CASSPRTSSYEQYF.

The chain recombines TRBV5-1 with TRBJ1-3; D is uncertain. This CDR3 is built from 16 residues. Looked up from germline, CDR1 is SGHRS and CDR2 is YFSETQ. The V gene lost 6 bases and the J gene lost 0 bases, with 16 bases spanning the gap. Here the CDR3 reads CASTLLAMSSGNTIYF. DNA of the CDR3: TGCGCCAGCACCCTCCTTGCCATGAGCTCTGGAAACACCATATATTTT.

The CDR3 protein is CASSHGTSGRGGDTQYF. CDR3 sequence (DNA): TGTGCCAGCAGCCACGGGACTAGCGGGCGGGGGGGAGATACGCAGTATTTT. The chain employs TRBV5-4 and TRBJ2-3, with 12 bases fitting TRBD2. CDR1 is SGHNT and CDR2 is YYREEE in the germline V gene (reference sequence). With 4 bases clipped from V and 5 bases from J, the junction kept 11 bases outside the gene matches. The CDR3 is 17 residues long.

The chain is built from TRBV27 and TRBJ2-2, with 10 nucleotides matching TRBD1. The CDR3 spans 15 residues. V lost 6 bases and J lost 7; bases outside the gene matches: 8. The germline gives CDR1 MNHEY, CDR2 SMNVEV (reference sequence). In DNA, the CDR3 is TGTGCCAGCAGGCTAGGGACAGGGGTGGACGGGGAGCTGTTTTTT. Protein sequence: CASRLGTGVDGELFF.

The genes are TRBV29-1 and TRBJ2-5; D unclear. From germline, CDR1 is SQVTM and CDR2 ANQGSEA. The V end lost 3 bases, the J end lost 4 bases, and 15 bases lay between the germline ends. The length of the CDR3 is 14 residues. The CDR3 is CSVDIGSQRETQYF. The DNA of the CDR3 is TGCAGCGTTGATATAGGGTCCCAGAGAGAGACCCAGTACTTC.

The rearrangement links TRBV6-6 to TRBJ1-3; 9 bases agree with TRBD1. The CDR3 totals 15 residues. Losses at the gene ends were 6 bases for V and 2 bases for J; bases not matched to a gene: 5. Germline CDR1 reads MNHNY; CDR2 reads SVGAGI (reference sequence). The CDR3 spells CASSPRDRAGNTIYF. CDR3 in DNA: TGTGCCAGCAGCCCCCGGGACAGGGCTGGAAACACCATATATTTT.